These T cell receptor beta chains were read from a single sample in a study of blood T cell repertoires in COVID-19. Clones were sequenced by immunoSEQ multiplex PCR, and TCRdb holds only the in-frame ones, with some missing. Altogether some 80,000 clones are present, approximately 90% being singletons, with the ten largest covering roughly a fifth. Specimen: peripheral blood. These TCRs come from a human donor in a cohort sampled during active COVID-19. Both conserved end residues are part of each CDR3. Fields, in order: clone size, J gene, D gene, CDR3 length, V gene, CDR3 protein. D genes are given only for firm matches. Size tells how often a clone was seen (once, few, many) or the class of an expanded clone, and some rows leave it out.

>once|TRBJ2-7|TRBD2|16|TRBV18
CASSPEGLAGVGEQYF
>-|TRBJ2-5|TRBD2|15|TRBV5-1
CASSLAGGREETQYF
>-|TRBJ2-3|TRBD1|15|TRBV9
CASSDGTGGIDTQYF
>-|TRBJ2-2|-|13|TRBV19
CASRNRVPGELFF
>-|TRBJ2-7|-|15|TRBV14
CASSHNPWQFDEQYF
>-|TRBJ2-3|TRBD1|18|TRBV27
CASGRTGPRGLRTDTQYF
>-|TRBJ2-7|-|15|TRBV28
CASSNTGGGSYEQYF
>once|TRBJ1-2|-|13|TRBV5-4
CASSRGGNYGYTF
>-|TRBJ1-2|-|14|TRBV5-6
CASSQGLGQGGYTF
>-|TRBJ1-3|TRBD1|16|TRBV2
CASSGEDRRKGNTIYF
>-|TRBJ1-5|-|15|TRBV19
CASSIDGGSHQPQHF
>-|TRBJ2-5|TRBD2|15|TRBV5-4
CASSLEGGGAETQYF
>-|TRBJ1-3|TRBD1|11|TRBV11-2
CASRRGDTIYF
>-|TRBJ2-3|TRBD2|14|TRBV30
CAWSASGTTDTQYF
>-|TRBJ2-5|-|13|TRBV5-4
CASSLPGQETQYF
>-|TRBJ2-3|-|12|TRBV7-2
CASSLRTDTQYF
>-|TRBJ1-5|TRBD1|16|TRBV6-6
CASSSGQGGADQPQHF
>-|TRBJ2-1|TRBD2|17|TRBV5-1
CASSRGTSGGFYNEQFF
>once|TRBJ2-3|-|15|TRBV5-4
CASSPGGAGTDTQYF
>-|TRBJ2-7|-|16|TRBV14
CASSPLGGKGTYEQYF
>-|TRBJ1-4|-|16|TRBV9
CASSGGGVVTGEKLFF
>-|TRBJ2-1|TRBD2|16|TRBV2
CASSEPGGISYNEQFF
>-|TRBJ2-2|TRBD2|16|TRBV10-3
CAIRPGLAGEGGELFF
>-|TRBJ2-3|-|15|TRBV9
CASSVDLASTDTQYF
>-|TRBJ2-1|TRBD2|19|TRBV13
CASSTLISGRASKNNEQFF
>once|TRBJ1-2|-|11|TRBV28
CASSLNYGYTF
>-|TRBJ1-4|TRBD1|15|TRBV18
CASSGTGDRSEKLFF
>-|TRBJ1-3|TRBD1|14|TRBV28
CASGGQASGNTIYF
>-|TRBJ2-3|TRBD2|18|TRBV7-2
CASSFSALAGAFTDTQYF
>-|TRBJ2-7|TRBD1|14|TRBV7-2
CASSSGTGYYEQYF
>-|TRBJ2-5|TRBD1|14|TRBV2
CASRRTGVLETQYF
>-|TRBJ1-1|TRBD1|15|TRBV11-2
CASSPRRGGETEAFF
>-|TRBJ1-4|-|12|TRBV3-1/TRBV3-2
CASSQDVRKLFF
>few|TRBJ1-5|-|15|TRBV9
CASTIRPDGDQPQHF
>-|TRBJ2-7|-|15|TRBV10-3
CAISDQAERPYEQYF
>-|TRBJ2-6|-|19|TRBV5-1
CASSLEGRASASGANVLTF
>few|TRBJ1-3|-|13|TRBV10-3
CAISVSSGNTIYF
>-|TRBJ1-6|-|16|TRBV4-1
CASSQDWSSYNSPLHF
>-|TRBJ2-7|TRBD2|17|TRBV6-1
CASSEPLMRGGTYEQYF
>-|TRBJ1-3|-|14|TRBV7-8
CASSLRYSGNTIYF
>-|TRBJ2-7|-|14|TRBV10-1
CASRVPTEIPEQYF
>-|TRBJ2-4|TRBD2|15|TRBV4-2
CASSQGRLGGNIQYF
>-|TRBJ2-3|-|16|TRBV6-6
CASSSPGTVGTDTQYF
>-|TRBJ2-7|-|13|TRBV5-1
CASSLPGSDEQYF
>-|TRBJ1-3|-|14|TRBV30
CAWSGGGRGNTIYF
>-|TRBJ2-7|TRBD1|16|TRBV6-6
CASSYTEPGQGYEQYF
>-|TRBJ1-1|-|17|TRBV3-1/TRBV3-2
CASSQDRSAGPGTEAFF
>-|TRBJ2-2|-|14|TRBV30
CAWSRDWNTGELFF